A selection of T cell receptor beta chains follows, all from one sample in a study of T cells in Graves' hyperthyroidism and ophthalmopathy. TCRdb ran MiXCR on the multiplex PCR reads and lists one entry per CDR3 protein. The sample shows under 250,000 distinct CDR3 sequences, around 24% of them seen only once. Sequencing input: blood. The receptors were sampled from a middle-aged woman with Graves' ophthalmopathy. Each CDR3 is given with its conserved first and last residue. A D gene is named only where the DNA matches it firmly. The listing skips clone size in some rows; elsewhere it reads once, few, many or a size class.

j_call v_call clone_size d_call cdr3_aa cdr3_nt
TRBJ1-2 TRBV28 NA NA CASSKGMGGYGYTF TGTGCCAGCAGCAAAGGCATGGGGGGCTATGGCTACACCTTC
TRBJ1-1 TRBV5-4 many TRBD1 CASSLQGRKDTEAFF TGTGCCAGCAGCTTACAGGGGCGTAAGGACACTGAAGCTTTCTTT
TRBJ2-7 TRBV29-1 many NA CSVGQTYEQYF TGCAGCGTTGGACAGACCTACGAGCAGTACTTC
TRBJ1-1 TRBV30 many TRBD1 CAWTRDRGFTEAFF TGTGCCTGGACCAGGGACAGGGGATTTACTGAAGCTTTCTTT
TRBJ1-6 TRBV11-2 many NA CASKREINSPLHF TGTGCCAGCAAAAGAGAAATTAATTCACCCCTCCACTTT
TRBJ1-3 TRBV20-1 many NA CSARDTSFGNTIYF TGCAGTGCTAGAGATACGAGCTTCGGGAACACCATATATTTT
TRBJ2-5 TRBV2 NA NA CASSDSAGQETQYF TGTGCCAGCAGTGATAGCGCAGGCCAAGAGACCCAGTACTTC
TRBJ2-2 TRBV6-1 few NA CASSPTATGELFF TGTGCCAGCAGCCCAACAGCAACCGGGGAGCTGTTTTTT
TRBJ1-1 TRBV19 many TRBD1 CASSDRGPAFF TGTGCCAGTAGCGACAGGGGGCCGGCTTTCTTT
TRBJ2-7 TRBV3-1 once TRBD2 CASKLAGAHYEQYF TGTGCCAGCAAACTAGCGGGAGCACACTACGAGCAGTACTTC
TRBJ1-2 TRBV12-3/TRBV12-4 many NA CASSRSEYGYTF TGTGCCAGCAGTCGGTCGGAGTATGGCTACACCTTC
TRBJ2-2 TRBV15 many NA CATSRGGSFTGELFF TGTGCCACCAGCAGAGGAGGGAGCTTTACCGGGGAGCTGTTTTTT
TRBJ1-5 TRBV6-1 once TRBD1 CASRIGTANNQPQHF TGTGCCAGCAGAATCGGGACAGCTAACAATCAGCCCCAGCATTTT
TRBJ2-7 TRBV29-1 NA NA CSVGVGPSYEQYF TGCAGCGTTGGGGTGGGACCGTCATACGAGCAGTACTTC
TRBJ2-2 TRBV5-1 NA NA CASSVGREFGELFF TGCGCCAGCAGCGTAGGCCGGGAGTTCGGGGAGCTGTTTTTT
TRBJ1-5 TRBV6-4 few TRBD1 CASIGTGGGYSNQPQHF TGTGCCAGCATCGGGACAGGGGGGGGTTATAGCAATCAGCCCCAGCATTTT
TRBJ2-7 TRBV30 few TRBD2 CAWSSKQAGGTYEQYF TGTGCCTGGAGTTCCAAGCAGGCCGGGGGGACCTACGAGCAGTACTTC
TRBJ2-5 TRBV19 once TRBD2 CASSISSGGLETQYF TGTGCCAGTAGTATTTCTAGCGGGGGACTTGAGACCCAGTACTTC
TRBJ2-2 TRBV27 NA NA CASSLAGQTTGELFF TGTGCCAGCAGTTTAGCCGGACAGACCACCGGGGAGCTGTTTTTT
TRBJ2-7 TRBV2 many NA CASSVRGLRSSYEQYF TGTGCCAGCAGTGTACGGGGACTGCGCAGCTCCTACGAGCAGTACTTC
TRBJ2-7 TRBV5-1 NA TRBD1 CASSYGTDSSYEQYF TGCGCCAGCAGCTACGGGACAGATAGCTCCTACGAGCAGTACTTC
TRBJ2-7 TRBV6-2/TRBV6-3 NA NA CASSYWGGYEQYF TGTGCCAGCAGTTACTGGGGAGGCTACGAGCAGTACTTC
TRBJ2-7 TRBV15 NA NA CATSRGLRRDTYYEQYF TGTGCCACCAGCAGAGGCTTAAGGCGGGACACCTACTACGAGCAGTACTTC
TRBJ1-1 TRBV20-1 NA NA CSAGEMNTEAFF TGCAGTGCTGGGGAAATGAACACTGAAGCTTTCTTT
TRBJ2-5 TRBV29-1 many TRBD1 CSAEGAEETQYF TGCAGCGCCGAGGGGGCGGAAGAGACCCAGTACTTC
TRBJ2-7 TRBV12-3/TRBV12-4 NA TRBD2 CASSPTSGGPYEQYF TGTGCCAGCAGTCCGACTAGCGGGGGACCCTACGAGCAGTACTTC
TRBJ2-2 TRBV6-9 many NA CASGQGDTGELFF TGTGCCAGCGGGCAGGGTGACACCGGGGAGCTGTTTTTT
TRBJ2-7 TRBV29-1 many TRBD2 CSVIWAGGPEQYF TGCAGCGTGATATGGGCGGGAGGGCCCGAGCAGTACTTC
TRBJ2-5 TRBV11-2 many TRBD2 CASSLAGLVETQYF TGTGCCAGCAGCTTAGCCGGACTAGTCGAGACCCAGTACTTC
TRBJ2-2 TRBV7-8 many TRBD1 CASSPNFRTGTNTGELFF TGTGCCAGCAGCCCGAATTTTCGGACAGGGACAAACACCGGGGAGCTGTTTTTT
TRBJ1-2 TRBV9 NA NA CASQGGNYGYTF TGTGCCAGCCAGGGAGGTAACTATGGCTACACCTTC
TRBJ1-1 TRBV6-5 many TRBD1 CASKRDRGAVNTEAFF TGTGCCAGCAAGCGGGACAGGGGAGCGGTGAACACTGAAGCTTTCTTT
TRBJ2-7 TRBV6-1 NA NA CASSEPGRWEQYF TGTGCCAGCAGTGAACCGGGGCGTTGGGAGCAGTACTTC
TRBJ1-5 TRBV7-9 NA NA CASSFQRMKPQHF TGTGCCAGCAGCTTCCAAAGAATGAAGCCCCAGCATTTT
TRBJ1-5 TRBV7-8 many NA CASSLYTGAEAQHF TGTGCCAGCAGCTTATACACGGGAGCAGAGGCCCAGCATTTT
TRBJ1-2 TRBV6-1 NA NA CASSLKVYGYTF TGTGCCAGCAGCCTGAAGGTTTATGGCTACACCTTC
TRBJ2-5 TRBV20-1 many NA CSAEAPVWASVQETQYF TGCAGTGCCGAGGCCCCTGTGTGGGCTAGCGTACAAGAGACCCAGTACTTC
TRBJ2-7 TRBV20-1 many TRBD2 CSAPPWASGNYEQYF TGCAGTGCTCCCCCGTGGGCTAGCGGGAACTACGAGCAGTACTTC
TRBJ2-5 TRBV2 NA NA CASSAMPKGETQYF TGTGCCAGCTCGGCTATGCCCAAGGGGGAGACCCAGTACTTC
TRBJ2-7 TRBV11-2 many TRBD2 CASSGLAAIYEQYF TGTGCCAGCAGCGGACTAGCGGCTATCTACGAGCAGTACTTC
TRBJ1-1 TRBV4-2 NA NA CASSQGDGLTEAFF TGTGCCAGCAGCCAAGGGGACGGACTCACTGAAGCTTTCTTT
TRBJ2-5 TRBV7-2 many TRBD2 CASSSLITSGIGETQYF TGTGCCAGCAGCTCTCTCATCACTAGCGGGATAGGAGAGACCCAGTACTTC
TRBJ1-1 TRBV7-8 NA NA CASSLGTTNTEAFF TGTGCCAGCAGCTTAGGTACAACGAACACTGAAGCTTTCTTT
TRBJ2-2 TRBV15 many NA CATSRGDYTGELFF TGTGCCACCAGCAGGGGGGATTACACCGGGGAGCTGTTTTTT
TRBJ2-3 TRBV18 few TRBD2 CASSPGTSGTNTQYF TGTGCCAGCTCACCAGGGACTAGCGGCACTAATACGCAGTATTTT